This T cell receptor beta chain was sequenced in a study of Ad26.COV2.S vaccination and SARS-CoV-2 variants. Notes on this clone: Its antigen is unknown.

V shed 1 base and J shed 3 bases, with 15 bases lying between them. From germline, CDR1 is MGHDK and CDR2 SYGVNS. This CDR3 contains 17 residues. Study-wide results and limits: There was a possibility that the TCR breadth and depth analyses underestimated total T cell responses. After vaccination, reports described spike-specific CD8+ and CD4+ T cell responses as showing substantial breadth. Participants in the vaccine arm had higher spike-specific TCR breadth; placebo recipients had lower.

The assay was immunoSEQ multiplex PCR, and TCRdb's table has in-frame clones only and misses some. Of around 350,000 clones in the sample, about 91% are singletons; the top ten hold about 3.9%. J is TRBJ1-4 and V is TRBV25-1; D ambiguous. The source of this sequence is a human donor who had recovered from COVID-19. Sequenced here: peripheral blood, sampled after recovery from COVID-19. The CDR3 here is CASSESPGGVSNEKLFF. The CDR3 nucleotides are TGTGCCAGCAGTGAATCCCCGGGAGGAGTTTCTAATGAAAAACTGTTTTTT. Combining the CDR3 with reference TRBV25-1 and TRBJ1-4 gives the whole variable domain EADIYQTPRYLVIGTGKKITLECSQTMGHDKMYWYQQDPGMELHLIHYSYGVNSTEKGDLSSESTVSRIRTEHFPLTLESARPSHTSQYLCASSESPGGVSNEKLFFGSGTQLSVL.